The 23 T cell receptor beta chains below come from one sample, sequenced in a study of shared T cell receptors in the human thymus. The assay was immunoSEQ multiplex PCR, and TCRdb's table has in-frame clones only and misses some. The data hold approximately 660,000 clones, with more than 75% observed a single time. The sample was also linked to a second study, of human thymus T cells.

The sample was thymocytes. These receptors were obtained from a boy under two years old with a congenital heart defect.

The sample holds a few counts of this clone. In the same sample, other DNA sequences code for this CDR3. V gene TRBV28 combines with J gene TRBJ1-2; D unresolved. Germline-derived CDR1 and CDR2 are MDHEN and SYDVKM. CDR3 length equals 15 residues. The V end lost 0 bases, the J end lost 5 bases, and 13 bases lay between the germline ends. CDR3 protein: CASSLCRGLGYGYTF. The CDR3 bases are TGTGCCAGCAGTTTATGCAGAGGACTGGGGTATGGCTACACCTTC.

V and J are TRBV6-5 and TRBJ2-4; TRBD2 aligns across 8 bases. The CDR3 spans 13 residues. Germline trimming cut 5 bases from V and 8 bases from J; bases unmatched to any gene: 5. The germline V gene has CDR1 MNHEY and CDR2 SVGAGI. CDR3 sequence reads: CASSTGGGDIQYF. DNA for the CDR3: TGTGCCAGCAGTACGGGGGGGGGAGACATTCAGTACTTC.

The chain uses TRBV19 and TRBJ2-7, with a weak D call TRBD2 (6 bases). V was cut by 4 bases and J by 3 bases, with 22 bases left in between. Germline assignment: CDR1 LNHDA and CDR2 SQIVND (reference sequence). This CDR3 region has 17 residues. The CDR3 spells CASSRGGTAIWVYEQYF. The CDR3 DNA sequence: TGTGCCAGTAGTAGGGGCGGGACGGCGATTTGGGTCTACGAGCAGTACTTC.

V is TRBV11-3 and J is TRBJ2-1, with D possibly being TRBD1 (7 bases). Trimming took 4 bases from V and 4 from J, leaving 14 bases between them. In germline, CDR1 is SGHNT, CDR2 YENEEA. There are 15 residues in the CDR3. CDR3 in amino acids: CASSCGTERYNEQFF. CDR3 bases: TGTGCCAGCAGCTGCGGGACAGAACGATACAATGAGCAGTTCTTC.

V usage is TRBV4-2 and J usage is TRBJ1-3, with D uncertain. Germline V lookup: CDR1 LGHNA, CDR2 YNFKEQ. The CDR3 runs 15 residues. V gave up 4 bases and J gave up 0 bases, with 10 bases separating them. DNA for the CDR3: TGTGCCAGCAGCCGAACACCTCCCTCTGGAAACACCATATATTTT. It yields the protein CASSRTPPSGNTIYF.

This clone has just one count. The chain recombines TRBV6-6 with TRBJ2-7; D may be TRBD2 (6 bases). The CDR3 runs to 13 residues. Germline V gene sequence: CDR1 MNHNY, CDR2 SVGAGI (reference sequence). The germline V and J ends were trimmed by 8 bases and 1 base, with 12 bases remaining between them. DNA of the CDR3: TGTGCCAGCCTGGGGAGGTCTTCCTACGAGCAGTACTTC. It encodes CASLGRSSYEQYF.

CDR3 DNA: TGCAGCGCTGACGACAGATACAATGAGCAGTTCTTC. This encodes CSADDRYNEQFF. This chain uses TRBV29-1 with TRBJ2-1; possibly TRBD1 for D (5 bases). Deletions cut 7 bases from V and 4 bases from J, with 11 bases between. The CDR3 runs to 12 residues. CDR1 SQVTM and CDR2 ANQGSEA come from the germline V gene.

CDR3 sequence: CASSQDPLAGVYEQFF. DNA for the CDR3: TGCGCCAGCAGCCAAGACCCACTAGCGGGAGTGTATGAGCAGTTCTTC. The chain uses TRBV4-3 and TRBJ2-1; 11 bases are a match to TRBD2. With V trimmed by 0 bases and J by 8 bases, 6 bases remained unmatched. CDR1 is LGHNA and CDR2 is YSLEER in the germline V gene. This CDR3 spans 16 amino acids.

This chain uses TRBV5-6 with TRBJ1-2, with 10 nucleotides matching TRBD1. The CDR3 is 18 residues long. The junction had 17 bases not matched to a gene; V was cut back by 5 bases and J by 4 bases. Per the germline V gene, CDR1 is SGHDT and CDR2 is YYEEEE. The chain's CDR3 is CASSFEVRDRGSPYGYTF. In DNA form, the CDR3 reads TGTGCCAGCAGTTTTGAGGTCCGGGACAGGGGTTCCCCCTATGGCTACACCTTC.

The gene calls are TRBV6-1 and TRBJ2-5, with D tentatively TRBD2 (6 bases). Trimming left V 0 bases short and J 5 bases short, with 16 bases between. Germline assignment: CDR1 MNHNS and CDR2 SASEGT. The CDR3 spans 16 residues. The CDR3 sequence: CASSEAGGVIGETQYF. The CDR3 DNA follows: TGTGCCAGCAGTGAAGCAGGAGGGGTAATAGGCGAGACCCAGTACTTC.

The chain has TRBV5-6 and TRBJ2-5; no firm D call. The CDR3 is 13 amino acids. The V gene lost 1 base and the J gene lost 2 bases, with 6 bases spanning the gap. Germline V CDR1 and CDR2: SGHDT, YYEEEE. The CDR3, as DNA: TGTGCCAGCAGCTTGCCAGAACAAGAGACCCAGTACTTC. This encodes CASSLPEQETQYF.

The V call is TRBV10-2, the J call TRBJ2-2, with 7 bases that match TRBD1. The V gene end was trimmed by 3 bases and the J gene end by 4 bases; junction bases not matched to a gene: 5. The CDR3 has 15 residues. The germline CDR1 and CDR2 sequences are WSHSY and SAAADI. Written as DNA, the CDR3 is TGCGCCAGCAGTGAAGGCAGGGGGAGCACCGGGGAGCTGTTTTTT. Protein sequence: CASSEGRGSTGELFF.

The chain joins TRBV30 to TRBJ1-5, with 10 positions matching TRBD1. From germline, CDR1 is GTSNPN and CDR2 SVGIG (reference sequence). V gave up 5 bases and J gave up 5 bases; unmatched junction bases: 6. The CDR3 has 14 residues. The CDR3 sequence is CAWGTGDDYQPQHF. The DNA for the CDR3 is TGTGCCTGGGGGACAGGGGATGATTATCAGCCCCAGCATTTT.

Turning to this clone: At one of its ends the junction is not consistent with the germline gene, which may arise from a read error. This chain links TRBV29-1 with TRBJ2-1; 9 nucleotides match TRBD2. Germline V gene lookup returns CDR1 SQVTM and CDR2 ANQGSEA. The CDR3 length is 13 residues. CDR3 sequence: CRTGTSSNNEQFF. The CDR3 DNA follows: TGCAGGACCGGGACTAGCTCCAACAATGAGCAGTTCTTC.

This chain connects TRBV6-1 to TRBJ2-5; D might be TRBD1 (5 bases). The J call is uncertain, as TRBJ2-7 better fits the DNA end. The CDR3 sequence is 14 residues long. Germline CDR1 is MNHNS and CDR2 is SASEGT. CDR3 sequence reads: CASNPPTGSYEQYF. The CDR3 coding sequence is TGTGCCAGCAATCCCCCCACAGGCAGCTACGAGCAGTACTTC.

This rearrangement joins TRBV18 to TRBJ2-2, with D maybe TRBD1 (5 bases). CDR3 length: 15 amino acids. The ends were cut back, 2 bases at V and 1 base at J, with 8 bases in the middle. CDR1 is KGHSH, CDR2 LQKENI, per germline. DNA for the CDR3: TGTGCCAGCTCACCATCCAGGGTGAACACCGGGGAGCTGTTTTTT. This encodes CASSPSRVNTGELFF.

This chain links TRBV27 with TRBJ2-4; the D gene is possibly TRBD2 (7 bases). The germline gives CDR1 MNHEY, CDR2 SMNVEV (reference sequence). Trimming cost V 0 bases and J 6 bases, with 12 bases left between them. The CDR3 sequence is 15 residues long. CDR3 DNA: TGTGCCAGCAGTTTATCGGGGGGCGGGAGAAACATTCAGTACTTC. It is translated as CASSLSGGGRNIQYF.

V usage is TRBV5-1 and J usage is TRBJ2-1; 8 nucleotides align to TRBD2. From germline, CDR1 is SGHRS and CDR2 YFSETQ. The CDR3 runs to 16 residues. After removal of 4 bases from V and 5 bases from J, the junction contained 11 bases not matched to a gene. The CDR3 region is CASSPTGSGGHNEQFF. CDR3 DNA sequence: TGCGCCAGCAGCCCGACCGGGAGCGGGGGCCACAATGAGCAGTTCTTC.

The chain combines TRBV27 with TRBJ1-2; D is ambiguous. Trimming cost V 1 base and J 5 bases, with 14 bases left between them. From germline, CDR1 is MNHEY and CDR2 SMNVEV (reference sequence). The CDR3 runs to 15 residues. CDR3 nucleotide sequence: TGTGCCAGCAGTTTATGGGCAGGCCAGCCTTATGGCTACACCTTC. Amino acids: CASSLWAGQPYGYTF.

This chain links TRBV14 with TRBJ1-2, with D hard to call. Germline lookup yields CDR1 SGHDN and CDR2 FVKESK. The length of the CDR3 is 14 residues. Trimming pared 2 bases from V and 0 bases from J, leaving 7 bases between. CDR3 sequence reads: CASSQQDSNYGYTF. The CDR3 DNA is TGTGCCAGCAGCCAACAGGATTCTAACTATGGCTACACCTTC.

The chain uses TRBV27 and TRBJ2-1, with 8 bases identical to TRBD2. V gave up 2 bases and J gave up 0 bases; unmatched junction bases: 15. The CDR3 runs to 20 residues. Germline V CDR1 and CDR2: MNHEY, SMNVEV (reference sequence). The CDR3 bases are TGTGCCAGCAGTTTAATTCCGCGGCTAGCGGGCAACGGCTCCTACAATGAGCAGTTCTTC. This gives the protein CASSLIPRLAGNGSYNEQFF.

The V call is TRBV21-1, the J call TRBJ2-2; the table's TRBD1 call for D was not verified on the DNA. TRBV21-1 is designated a pseudogene. This CDR3 region has 13 residues. CDR3 sequence (DNA): TGTGCCAGCAGCAACAGGAAAACCGGGGAGCTGTTTTTT. The encoded protein is CASSNRKTGELFF.

The V and J genes are TRBV9 and TRBJ1-1, with a possible D match to TRBD1 (5 bases). V was cut by 4 bases and J by 3 bases, with 10 bases left in between. This CDR3 spans 13 amino acids. Germline assignment: CDR1 SGDLS and CDR2 YYNGEE. In DNA, the CDR3 is TGTGCCAGCAGCTCCGGGGGGGACACTGAAGCTTTCTTT. It yields the protein CASSSGGDTEAFF.